Shown below are 9 T cell receptor beta chains from a single sample sequenced in a study of blood T cells in healthy people across ages (dated by TCRdb to the mid-2010s). The library was obtained by 5' RACE. The sequencer listed for this sample is Illumina HiSeq 2500. A second PCR of about 6 to 11 cycles was performed with a sample-barcoded 5' primer and a J-beta primer mix. TCRdb trimmed public reads at Q25 via fastp, called clones via MiXCR and kept in-frame beta chains. Each entry is one CDR3 protein sequence, shown with its most common DNA and genes. This sample holds about 840,000 distinct CDR3 sequences; just under 30% were observed only once. 9.5% to 13% of the sample lies in the top ten. These same records also appear under a second study, on T cells of mothers and their children.

The sequenced sample was blood. The receptors originated from a woman aged 40 to 49 in good health.

This clonotype was picked up many times. Written as DNA, the CDR3 is TGTGCCAGCAGCTTAAGGCGGGGGGGCGTAGATACGCAGTATTTT. Protein: CASSLRRGGVDTQYF. V gene TRBV7-2 combines with J gene TRBJ2-3; 9 bases are shared with TRBD2. The CDR3 totals 15 residues. The V gene's germline CDR1 is SGHTA and CDR2 FQGNSA. V was clipped by 2 bases and J by 5 bases; unmatched bases: 5.

This clonotype was detected once. The chain is built from TRBV20-1 and TRBJ1-5; TRBD1 agrees at 7 bases. Germline V lookup: CDR1 DFQATT, CDR2 SNEGSKA (reference sequence). The CDR3 consists of 15 residues. After removal of 5 bases from V and 3 bases from J, the junction contained 10 bases not matched to a gene. The CDR3 protein is CSAARQGVNNQPQHF. The CDR3 coding sequence is TGCAGTGCTGCTAGACAGGGTGTGAACAATCAGCCCCAGCATTTT.

The chain uses TRBV5-1 and TRBJ2-3; 7 bases align to TRBD2. The CDR3 spans 15 residues. J gave up 0 bases and V 3 bases, and 4 bases lay outside the gene matches. The germline V gene has CDR1 SGHRS and CDR2 YFSETQ. In DNA, the CDR3 is TGCGCCAGCAGCTCCCGGGACTACAGCACAGATACGCAGTATTTT. Translating gives CASSSRDYSTDTQYF.

This chain links TRBV29-1 with TRBJ1-2; D is unresolved. Trimming removed 3 bases at V and 7 bases at J, with 12 bases between. CDR3 size: 12 residues. The germline CDR1 and CDR2 sequences are SQVTM and ANQGSEA. The DNA of the CDR3 is TGCAGCGTTGAGTCAGCGCGTGTTGGCTACACCTTC. Encoded protein: CSVESARVGYTF. Supplemented by reference TRBV29-1 and TRBJ1-2, the full variable domain reads SAVISQKPSRDICQRGTSLTIQCQVDSQVTMMFWYRQQPGQSLTLIATANQGSEATYESGFVIDKFPISRPNLTFSTLTVSNMSPEDSSIYLCSVESARVGYTFGSGTRLTVV.

This clonotype was seen a few times. The rearrangement uses TRBV6-6 and TRBJ2-1; maybe TRBD2 (7 bases). The V and J ends lost 8 bases and 9 bases respectively, with 8 bases between them. The CDR3 is made up of 10 amino acids. The germline gives CDR1 MNHNY, CDR2 SVGAGI (reference sequence). CDR3: CASGGAEQFF. Here the CDR3 DNA reads TGTGCCAGCGGGGGGGCTGAGCAGTTCTTC.

The chain is built from TRBV10-3 and TRBJ2-7; 11 bases align to TRBD2. Germline values: CDR1 ENHRY, CDR2 SYGVKD. Germline trimming cut 6 bases from V and 4 bases from J; bases unmatched to any gene: 8. This CDR3 comprises 15 residues. CDR3 DNA sequence: TGTGCCATCAGCACGCTAGCGGGGGGCCGGTACGAGCAGTACTTC. Its translation is CAISTLAGGRYEQYF.

The chain joins TRBV6-5 to TRBJ2-4; TRBD1 agrees at 11 bases. This CDR3 contains 21 residues. Germline CDR1 reads MNHEY; CDR2 reads SVGAGI. V shed 4 bases, J shed 0 bases, and the junction held 17 bases outside the gene matches. CDR3 residues: CASSSRLPGQGVKGAKNIQYF. The CDR3 DNA follows: TGTGCCAGCAGTTCCCGCCTCCCGGGACAGGGGGTTAAGGGAGCCAAAAACATTCAGTACTTC.

This chain uses TRBV6-1 with TRBJ2-4; possibly TRBD1 for D (6 bases). There are 16 residues in the CDR3. Trimming cost V 2 bases and J 1 base, with 12 bases left between them. From germline, CDR1 is MNHNS and CDR2 SASEGT. This chain's CDR3 is CASSERATGAKNIQYF. DNA of the CDR3: TGTGCCAGCAGTGAACGGGCCACAGGGGCCAAAAACATTCAGTACTTC.

This chain uses TRBV11-2 with TRBJ1-1; maybe TRBD1 (5 bases). V dropped 3 bases and J dropped 1 base, with 12 bases sitting between them. Germline CDR1 and CDR2: SGHAT and FQNNGV. There are 15 residues in the CDR3. The DNA for the CDR3 is TGTGCCAGCAGCTTTGTATCCAGGGCGAACACTGAAGCTTTCTTT. Its translation: CASSFVSRANTEAFF.